This T cell receptor (beta chain) was sequenced in a study of blood T cells in healthy people across ages (dated by TCRdb to about 2015). General notes on the study: In model experiments, template switching captured roughly one uniquely barcoded TCR beta cDNA molecule for every two T cells. The study measured age-related changes in TCR beta repertoire diversity using deep sequencing normalized with unique cDNA molecular identifiers. Four age groups were formed from the donors: young (average about 16 years), middle-aged (approximately 40), aged (roughly 59) and long-lived (around 82). Using the same blood draw, the study looked at two additional independent replicas of 1 million unique cDNA reads for two donors, one aged 18 to 29 and the other aged 80 or older. Study-wide findings and limitations: Compared with the aged group, the long-lived group had more naive CD4+ T cells, fewer expanded clones and increased TCR diversity, a pattern suggesting age selection. Observed TCR beta diversity per million T cells fell roughly linearly with age, and a significant reduction was already apparent by age roughly 40. Estimates of total diversity from one million sequenced T cells were regarded as lower bounds and underestimates. There was a strong correlation between observed TCR beta diversity and the percentage of naive T cells measured by flow cytometry. The CMV infection status of donors was not known, potentially confounding age-related changes in expanded clonotypes. Conclusive comparison of naive and antigen-experienced compartments was prevented by the profiling of bulk unsorted PBMCs.

Systemically healthy Caucasian individuals from Russia, 35 to 50 in total and aged roughly 6 to 95 years, were included as donors. Each donor gave roughly 11 milliliters of peripheral blood, drawn into EDTA-treated Vacutainer tubes. Ficoll-Paque density-gradient centrifugation was used to isolate PBMCs, with at least 6.5 million obtained per sample. Total RNA was extracted from PBMCs with Trizol reagent, with at least 5 micrograms obtained per sample. Naive CD45RAhigh/CD27high T cell percentages were measured by flow cytometry on a PBMC aliquot from every donor. Details on this clonotype: Its antigen target is currently unknown. Within one base of it there is no much larger clone, and no base qualities were kept.

The library was built by means of 5' RACE. Sequencing was carried out with an Illumina HiSeq 2500. A second PCR of roughly 6 to 11 cycles was run with a J-beta primer mix and a sample-barcoded 5' primer. A unique molecular identifier was introduced onto each TCR beta cDNA molecule by a template-switch 5' adaptor carrying 12 random nucleotides. Each sample yielded at least 2.5 million CDR3-containing paired-end reads. All of the RNA was converted into first-strand cDNA using the Mint cDNA synthesis kit, with a TRBC-specific oligonucleotide serving as the primer. Following uracil-DNA glycosylase treatment, a first 18-cycle PCR with universal primers M1SS and BC2_uni_R was performed on all cDNA. As for how the authors treated the data: For normalization, 1 million high-quality reads, each with a distinct molecular identifier, were randomly selected from each sample. Reads with shared molecular identifiers were discarded instead of being binned into consensus sequences. MiTCR, with a Q25 quality threshold and the strictest error-elimination algorithm, was used for CDR3 identification, clonotype clustering and error correction. A nonparametric unseen species model using Euler transformation provided a lower-bound estimate of total TCR beta diversity. The public sequencing data were trimmed at Q25 with fastp and processed into clonotypes with MiXCR by TCRdb, which kept only in-frame beta chains. Rows are combined by CDR3 protein, so each entry shows the most common genes and DNA. For this entry, the V and J calls and clone size follow TCRdb and not the study's own pipeline. The sample yields more than 600,000 distinct CDR3 sequences; 20% to 30% were counted once. Of the sample, 9.4% is held by the ten largest clones.

The CDR3 sequence holds 15 residues, the cysteine and phenylalanine included. The kept DNA is CDR3 alone, 45 bases in frame from the first base. V is cut by 0 bases and J by 2 bases, and the space between the germline ends is 11 bases. For CDR1 and CDR2, the germline V gene lists SGDLS and YYNGEE. These data were likewise used in another study, on T cells of mothers and their children. The other study reports the following: Donors were nine systemically healthy Caucasian individuals: three mothers and their six children. cDNA synthesis consumed the entire amount of extracted RNA, loaded at 1.5 ug RNA in each 15 ul reaction. In the second PCR, sample barcodes and 2-4 random nucleotides were introduced via the M1S primer. Over 8 million TCR beta CDR3 reads came from each mother, compared with approximately 3 million reads from each child. TCR recombination output is similarly shaped by thymic selection in related and unrelated pairs, with a minor effect exerted by inherited differences. Normalized repertoire overlap was always slightly but never significantly higher in related than unrelated mother-child pairs. Persistent microchimeric T cell clones were not detected, at a sensitivity of about 100 clones per million clonotypes. The study used deep NGS to compare TCR beta repertoires of mothers and children, seeking features distinguishing related mother-child pairs from unrelated individuals. On average, the children were approximately 11 +/- 4 years old, while the mothers were about 40 +/- 4 years old. Libraries were sequenced on Illumina HiSeq 2000 with 100+100 nt paired-end reads after adapter ligation with NEBNext reagents. To prevent cross-contamination, the mother and child libraries were prepared a month apart and were sequenced in separate runs. Each donor had between 500,000 and 2,000,000 distinct TCR beta clonotypes identified. Naive TCR beta clonotypes were estimated from low-frequency clonotypes matched to each donor's FACS-determined naive share, without sorting.

The rearrangement joined TRBV9 to TRBJ1-2, with a weak D call of TRBD1 (5 bases match). Sequenced material: blood. The sequence was obtained from a boy younger than 18 in good health. The nucleotide sequence is TGTGCCAGCAGCGTAGACTGGGGGGGAAACTATGGCTACACCTTC. It specifies CASSVDWGGNYGYTF.